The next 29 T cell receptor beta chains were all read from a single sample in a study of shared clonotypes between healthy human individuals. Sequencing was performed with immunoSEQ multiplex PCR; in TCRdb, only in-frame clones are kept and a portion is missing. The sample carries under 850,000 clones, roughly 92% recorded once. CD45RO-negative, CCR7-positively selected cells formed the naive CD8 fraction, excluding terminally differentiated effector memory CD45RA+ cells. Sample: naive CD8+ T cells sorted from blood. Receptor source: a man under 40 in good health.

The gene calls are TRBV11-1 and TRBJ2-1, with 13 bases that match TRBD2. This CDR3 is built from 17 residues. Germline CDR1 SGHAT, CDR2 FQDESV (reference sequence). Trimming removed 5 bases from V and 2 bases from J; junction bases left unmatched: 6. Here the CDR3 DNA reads TGTGCCAGCAGCCACTGGGGACTAGCGGGAACCTACAATGAGCAGTTCTTC. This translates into CASSHWGLAGTYNEQFF.

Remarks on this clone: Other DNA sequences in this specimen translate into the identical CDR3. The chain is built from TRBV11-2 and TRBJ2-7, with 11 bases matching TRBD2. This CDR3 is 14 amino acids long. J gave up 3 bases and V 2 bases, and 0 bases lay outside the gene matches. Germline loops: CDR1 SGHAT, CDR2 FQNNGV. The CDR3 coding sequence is TGTGCCAGCAGCTTAACTAGCGGGAGCTACGAGCAGTACTTC. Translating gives CASSLTSGSYEQYF.

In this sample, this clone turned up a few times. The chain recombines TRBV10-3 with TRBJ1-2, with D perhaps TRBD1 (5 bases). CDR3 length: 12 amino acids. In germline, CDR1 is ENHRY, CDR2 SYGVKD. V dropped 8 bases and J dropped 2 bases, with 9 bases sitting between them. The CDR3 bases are TGTGCCATCGGGGGGGAGAACTATGGCTACACCTTC. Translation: CAIGGENYGYTF.

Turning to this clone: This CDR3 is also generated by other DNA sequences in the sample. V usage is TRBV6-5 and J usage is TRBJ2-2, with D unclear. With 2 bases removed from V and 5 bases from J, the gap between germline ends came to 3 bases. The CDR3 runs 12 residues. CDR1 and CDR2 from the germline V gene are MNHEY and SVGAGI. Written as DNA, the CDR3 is TGTGCCAGCAGTTACGTGACCGGGGAGCTGTTTTTT. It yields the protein CASSYVTGELFF.

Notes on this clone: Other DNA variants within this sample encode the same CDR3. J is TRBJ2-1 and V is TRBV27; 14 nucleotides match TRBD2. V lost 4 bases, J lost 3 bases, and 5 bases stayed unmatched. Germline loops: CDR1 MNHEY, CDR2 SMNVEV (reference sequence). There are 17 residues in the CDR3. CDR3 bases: TGTGCCAGCAGTTCGGGACTAGCGGGAGTGAACTACAATGAGCAGTTCTTC. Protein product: CASSSGLAGVNYNEQFF.

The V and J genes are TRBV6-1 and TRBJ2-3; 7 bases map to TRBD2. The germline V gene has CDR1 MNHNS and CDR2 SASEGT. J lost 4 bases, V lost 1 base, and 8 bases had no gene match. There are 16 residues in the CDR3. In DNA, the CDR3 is TGTGCCAGCAGTGAAGGGGGGGGAGGGATGTCAGATACGCAGTATTTT. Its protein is CASSEGGGGMSDTQYF.

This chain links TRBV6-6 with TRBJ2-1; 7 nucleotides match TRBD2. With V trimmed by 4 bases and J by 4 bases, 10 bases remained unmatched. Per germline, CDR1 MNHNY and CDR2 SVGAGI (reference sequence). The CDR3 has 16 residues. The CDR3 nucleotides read TGTGCCAGCAGTTCCCTAGGGACTACTATTTACAATGAGCAGTTCTTC. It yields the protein CASSSLGTTIYNEQFF.

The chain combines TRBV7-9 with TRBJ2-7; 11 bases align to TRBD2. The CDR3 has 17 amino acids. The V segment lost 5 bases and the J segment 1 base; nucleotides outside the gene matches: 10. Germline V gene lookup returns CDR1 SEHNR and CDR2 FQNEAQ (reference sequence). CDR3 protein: CASSGGLAGPMSYEQYF. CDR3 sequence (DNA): TGTGCCAGCAGCGGTGGACTAGCGGGCCCTATGTCCTACGAGCAGTACTTC.

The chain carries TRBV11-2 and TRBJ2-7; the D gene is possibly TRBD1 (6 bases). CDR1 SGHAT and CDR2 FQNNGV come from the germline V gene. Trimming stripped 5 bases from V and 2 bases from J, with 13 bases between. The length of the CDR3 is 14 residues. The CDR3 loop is CASSARGFPYEQYF. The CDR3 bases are TGTGCCAGCAGCGCCAGGGGATTCCCCTACGAGCAGTACTTC.

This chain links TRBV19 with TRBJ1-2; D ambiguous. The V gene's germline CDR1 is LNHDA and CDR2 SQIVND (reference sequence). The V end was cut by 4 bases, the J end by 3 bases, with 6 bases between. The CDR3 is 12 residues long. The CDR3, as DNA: TGTGCCAGTAGTAGCTATGACTATGGCTACACCTTC. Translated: CASSSYDYGYTF.

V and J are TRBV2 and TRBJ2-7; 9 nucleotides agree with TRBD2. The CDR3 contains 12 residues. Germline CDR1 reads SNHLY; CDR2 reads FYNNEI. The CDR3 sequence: CVARREGYEQYF. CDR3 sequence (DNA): TGTGTCGCTCGGCGGGAGGGGTACGAGCAGTACTTC.

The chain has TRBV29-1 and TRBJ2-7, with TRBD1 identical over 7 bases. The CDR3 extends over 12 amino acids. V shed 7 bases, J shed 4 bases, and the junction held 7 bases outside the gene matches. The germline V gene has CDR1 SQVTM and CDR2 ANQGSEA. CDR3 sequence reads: CSGVQQGYEQYF. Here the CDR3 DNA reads TGCAGCGGGGTCCAACAGGGGTACGAGCAGTACTTC.

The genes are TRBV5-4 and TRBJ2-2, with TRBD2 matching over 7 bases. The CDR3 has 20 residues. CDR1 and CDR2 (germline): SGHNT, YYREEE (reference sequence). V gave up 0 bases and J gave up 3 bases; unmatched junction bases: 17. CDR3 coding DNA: TGTGCCAGCAGCTTGGCAGAGTCGTCTAGCGGTCCTATATACACCGGGGAGCTGTTTTTT. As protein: CASSLAESSSGPIYTGELFF.

CDR3 nucleotide sequence: TGTGCCAGCAGCTTAGAGAACTACGAGCAGTACTTC. It encodes CASSLENYEQYF. The gene calls are TRBV13 and TRBJ2-7; the D is unclear. V was cut by 1 base and J by 3 bases, with 4 bases left in between. This CDR3 region has 12 residues. Germline CDR1 is PRHDT and CDR2 is FYEKMQ (reference sequence).

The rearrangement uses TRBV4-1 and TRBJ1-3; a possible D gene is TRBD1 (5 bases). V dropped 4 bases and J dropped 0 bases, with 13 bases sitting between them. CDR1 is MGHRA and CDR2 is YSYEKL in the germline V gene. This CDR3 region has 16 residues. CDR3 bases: TGCGCCAGCAGCCTCCTGGGACGGAGCTCTGGAAACACCATATATTTT. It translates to CASSLLGRSSGNTIYF.

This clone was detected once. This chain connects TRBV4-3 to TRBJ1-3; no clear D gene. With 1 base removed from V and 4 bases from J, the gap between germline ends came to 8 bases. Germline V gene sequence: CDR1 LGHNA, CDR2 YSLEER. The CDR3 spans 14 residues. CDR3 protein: CASSQVDPGNTIYF. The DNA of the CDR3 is TGCGCCAGCAGCCAAGTGGACCCAGGAAACACCATATATTTT.

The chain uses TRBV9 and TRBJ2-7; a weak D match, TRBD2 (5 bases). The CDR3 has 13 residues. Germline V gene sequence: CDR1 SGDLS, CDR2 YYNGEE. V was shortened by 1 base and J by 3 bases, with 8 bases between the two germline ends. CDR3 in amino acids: CASSVFAGYEQYF. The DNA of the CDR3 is TGTGCCAGCAGCGTATTTGCGGGCTACGAGCAGTACTTC.

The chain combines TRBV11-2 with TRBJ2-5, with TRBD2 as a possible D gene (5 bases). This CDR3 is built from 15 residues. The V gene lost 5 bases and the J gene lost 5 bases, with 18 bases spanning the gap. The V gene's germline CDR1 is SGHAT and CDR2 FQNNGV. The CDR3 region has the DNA TGTGCCAGCAGCACGTGGACTCAAGTAGGGGAGACCCAGTACTTC. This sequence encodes CASSTWTQVGETQYF.

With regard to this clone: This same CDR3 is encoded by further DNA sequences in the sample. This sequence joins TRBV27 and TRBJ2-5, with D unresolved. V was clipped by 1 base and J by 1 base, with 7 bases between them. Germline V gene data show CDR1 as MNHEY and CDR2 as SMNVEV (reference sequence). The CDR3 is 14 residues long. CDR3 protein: CASSLLGSQETQYF. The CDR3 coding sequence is TGTGCCAGCAGTTTATTGGGCAGCCAAGAGACCCAGTACTTC.

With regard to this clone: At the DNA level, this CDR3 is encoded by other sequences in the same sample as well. The CDR3 is CASSLLADGYEQYF. CDR3 sequence (DNA): TGTGCCAGCAGTCTACTAGCGGATGGCTACGAGCAGTACTTC. The chain recombines TRBV27 with TRBJ2-7; 8 positions match TRBD2. Germline lookup yields CDR1 MNHEY and CDR2 SMNVEV (reference sequence). This CDR3 region has 14 residues. Losses at the gene ends were 5 bases for V and 3 bases for J; bases not matched to a gene: 6.

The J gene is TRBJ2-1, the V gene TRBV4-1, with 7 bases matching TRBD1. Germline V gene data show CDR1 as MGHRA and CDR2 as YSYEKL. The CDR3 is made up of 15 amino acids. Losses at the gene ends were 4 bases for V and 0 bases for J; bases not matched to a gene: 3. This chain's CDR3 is CASSPRDSSYNEQFF. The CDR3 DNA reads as TGCGCCAGCAGCCCTCGGGACAGCTCCTACAATGAGCAGTTCTTC.

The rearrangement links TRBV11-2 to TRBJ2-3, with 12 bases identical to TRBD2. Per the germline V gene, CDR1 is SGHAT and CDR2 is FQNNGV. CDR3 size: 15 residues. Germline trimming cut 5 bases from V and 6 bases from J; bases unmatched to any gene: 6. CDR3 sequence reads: CASSPTTSGRDTQYF. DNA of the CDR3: TGTGCCAGCAGCCCTACAACTAGCGGGAGGGATACGCAGTATTTT.

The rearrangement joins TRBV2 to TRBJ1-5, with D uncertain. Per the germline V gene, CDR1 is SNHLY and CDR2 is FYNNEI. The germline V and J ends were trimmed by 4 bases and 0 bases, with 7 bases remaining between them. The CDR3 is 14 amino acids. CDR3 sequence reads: CASSGTDSNQPQHF. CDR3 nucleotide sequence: TGTGCCAGCAGTGGAACAGATAGCAATCAGCCCCAGCATTTT.

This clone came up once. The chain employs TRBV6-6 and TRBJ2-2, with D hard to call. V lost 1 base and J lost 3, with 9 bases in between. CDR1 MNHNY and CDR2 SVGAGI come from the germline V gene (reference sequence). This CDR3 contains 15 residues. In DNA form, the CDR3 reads TGTGCCAGCAGTTACTTCCGGGTTTACACCGGGGAGCTGTTTTTT. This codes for CASSYFRVYTGELFF.

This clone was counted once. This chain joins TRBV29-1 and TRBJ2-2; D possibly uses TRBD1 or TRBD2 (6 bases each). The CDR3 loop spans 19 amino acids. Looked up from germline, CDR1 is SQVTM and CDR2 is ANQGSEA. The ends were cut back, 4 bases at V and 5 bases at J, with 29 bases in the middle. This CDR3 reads CSVATNRLEGVLLTGELFF. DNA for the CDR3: TGCAGCGTTGCGACGAATCGTTTGGAGGGGGTGTTATTGACCGGGGAGCTGTTTTTT.

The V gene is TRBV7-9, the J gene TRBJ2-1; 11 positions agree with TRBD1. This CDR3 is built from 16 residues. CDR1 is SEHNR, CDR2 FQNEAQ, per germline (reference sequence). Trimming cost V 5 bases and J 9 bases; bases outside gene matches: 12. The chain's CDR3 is CASSTRTGGASGEQFF. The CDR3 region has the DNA TGTGCCAGCAGCACCCGGACAGGGGGCGCATCCGGTGAGCAGTTCTTC.

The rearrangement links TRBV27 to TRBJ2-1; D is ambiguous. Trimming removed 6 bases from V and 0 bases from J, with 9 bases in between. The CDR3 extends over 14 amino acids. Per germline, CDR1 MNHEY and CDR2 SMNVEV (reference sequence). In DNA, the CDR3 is TGTGCCAGCAGCCGCTATACCTCCTACAATGAGCAGTTCTTC. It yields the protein CASSRYTSYNEQFF.

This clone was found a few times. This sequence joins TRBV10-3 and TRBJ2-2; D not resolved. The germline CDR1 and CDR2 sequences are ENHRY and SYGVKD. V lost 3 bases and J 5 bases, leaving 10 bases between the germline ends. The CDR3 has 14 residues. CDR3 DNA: TGTGCCATCAGTGATCAGCGTTGGACCGGGGAGCTGTTTTTT. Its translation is CAISDQRWTGELFF.

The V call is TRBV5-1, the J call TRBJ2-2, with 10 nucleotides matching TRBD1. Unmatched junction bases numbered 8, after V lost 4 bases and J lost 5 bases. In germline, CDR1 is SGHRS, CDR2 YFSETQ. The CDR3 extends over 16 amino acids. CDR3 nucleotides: TGCGCCAGCAGCCCTGGGGGACAGGGGTTAACCGGGGAGCTGTTTTTT. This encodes CASSPGGQGLTGELFF.